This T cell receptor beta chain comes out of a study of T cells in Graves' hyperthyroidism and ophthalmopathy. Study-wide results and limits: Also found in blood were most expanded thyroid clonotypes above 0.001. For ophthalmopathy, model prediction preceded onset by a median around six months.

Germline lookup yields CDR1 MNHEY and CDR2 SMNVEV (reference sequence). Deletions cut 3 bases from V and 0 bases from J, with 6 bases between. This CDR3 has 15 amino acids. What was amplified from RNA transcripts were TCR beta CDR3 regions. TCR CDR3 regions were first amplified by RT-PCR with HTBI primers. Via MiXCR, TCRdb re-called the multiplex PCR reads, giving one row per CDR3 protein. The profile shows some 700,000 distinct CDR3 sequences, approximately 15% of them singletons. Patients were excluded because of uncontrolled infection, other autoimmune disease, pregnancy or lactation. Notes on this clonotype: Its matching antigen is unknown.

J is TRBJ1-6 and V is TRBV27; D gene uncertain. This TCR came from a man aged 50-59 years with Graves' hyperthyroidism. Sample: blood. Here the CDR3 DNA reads TGTGCCAGCAGTTTGGCGCGCTCCTATAATTCACCCCTCCACTTT. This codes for CASSLARSYNSPLHF.